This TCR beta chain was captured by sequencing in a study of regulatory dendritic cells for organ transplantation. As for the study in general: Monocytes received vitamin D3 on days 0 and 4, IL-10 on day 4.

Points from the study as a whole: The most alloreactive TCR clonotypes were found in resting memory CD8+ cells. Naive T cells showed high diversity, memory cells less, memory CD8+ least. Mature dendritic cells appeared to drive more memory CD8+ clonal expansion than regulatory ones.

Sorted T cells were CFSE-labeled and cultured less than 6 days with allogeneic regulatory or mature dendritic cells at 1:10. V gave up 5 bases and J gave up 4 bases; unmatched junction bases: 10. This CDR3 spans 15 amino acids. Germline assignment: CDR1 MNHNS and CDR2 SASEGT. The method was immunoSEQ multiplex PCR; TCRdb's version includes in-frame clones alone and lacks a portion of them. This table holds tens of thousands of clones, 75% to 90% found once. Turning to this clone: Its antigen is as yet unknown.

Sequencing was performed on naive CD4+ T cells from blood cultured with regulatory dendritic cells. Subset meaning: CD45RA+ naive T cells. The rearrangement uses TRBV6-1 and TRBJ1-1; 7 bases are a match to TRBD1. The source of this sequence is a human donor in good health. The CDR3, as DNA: TGTGCCAGCAGTACCCGCTCGGCAGGGGGCACTGAAGCTTTCTTT. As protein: CASSTRSAGGTEAFF.